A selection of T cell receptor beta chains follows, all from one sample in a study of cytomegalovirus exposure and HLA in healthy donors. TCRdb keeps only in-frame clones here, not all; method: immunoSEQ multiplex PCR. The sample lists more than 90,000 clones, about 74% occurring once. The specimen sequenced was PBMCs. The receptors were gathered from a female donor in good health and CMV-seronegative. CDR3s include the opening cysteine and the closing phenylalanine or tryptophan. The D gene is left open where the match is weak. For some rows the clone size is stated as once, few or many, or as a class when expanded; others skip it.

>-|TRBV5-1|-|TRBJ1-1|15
TGCGCCAGCAGCTTGGTGGGGCGTTTAGGCACTGAAGCTTTCTTT
CASSLVGRLGTEAFF
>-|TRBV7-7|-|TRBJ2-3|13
TGTGCTAGCAGCCAACAAAGCACAGATACGCAGTATTTT
CASSQQSTDTQYF
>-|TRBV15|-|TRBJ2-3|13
TGTGCCACCAACGGGGGTGCCACAGATACGCAGTATTTT
CATNGGATDTQYF
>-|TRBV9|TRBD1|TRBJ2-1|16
TGTGCCAGCAGCGTAGCTACTGGACAGGGGGCTCGGGAGCAGTTCTTC
CASSVATGQGAREQFF
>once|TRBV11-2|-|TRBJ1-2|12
TGTGCCAGCACCTCGGTGCGGGATGGCTACACCTTC
CASTSVRDGYTF
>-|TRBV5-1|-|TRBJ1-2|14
TGCGCCAGCAGCTTGGCACAGGCCGAGAGAGGCTACACCTTC
CASSLAQAERGYTF
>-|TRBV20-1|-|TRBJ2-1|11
TGCAGTGCCGTACTAGCAGATGAGCAGTTCTTC
CSAVLADEQFF
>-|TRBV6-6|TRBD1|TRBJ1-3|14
TGTGCCAGCAGGACGGGACAGCCTGGAAACACCATATATTTT
CASRTGQPGNTIYF
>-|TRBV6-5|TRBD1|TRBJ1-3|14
TGTGCCAGCACCAAACCGGGACAGGGAAACACCATATATTTT
CASTKPGQGNTIYF
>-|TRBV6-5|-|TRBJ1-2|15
TGTGCCAGCAGTTTCTCGGGGGGGCAGCAAGGTGGCTACACCTTC
CASSFSGGQQGGYTF
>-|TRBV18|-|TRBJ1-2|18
TGTGCCAGCTCACCCGATACAGGGACGACGTCCAGGCTCTATGGCTACACCTTC
CASSPDTGTTSRLYGYTF
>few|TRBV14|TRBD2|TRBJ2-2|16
TGTGCCAGCAGCCTACTAGCGGGAGGGCACACCGGGGAGCTGTTTTTT
CASSLLAGGHTGELFF
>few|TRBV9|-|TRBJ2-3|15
TGTGCCAGCAGCATTGCGGGACAGCTCACAGATACGCAGTATTTT
CASSIAGQLTDTQYF
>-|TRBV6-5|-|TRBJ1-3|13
TGTGCCAGCAGTTCAGGACAGAGAAACACCATATATTTT
CASSSGQRNTIYF
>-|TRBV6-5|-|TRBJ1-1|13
TGTGCCAGCAGTTACACGGAGTCATTTGAAGCTTTCTTT
CASSYTESFEAFF
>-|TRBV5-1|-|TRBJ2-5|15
TGCGCCAGCATGGAGAGTATGGTTAGCCGGGGGACCCAGTACTTC
CASMESMVSRGTQYF
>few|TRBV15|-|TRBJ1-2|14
TGTGCCACCAGCAGAGACCAGGGGTCGGGTGGCTACACCTTC
CATSRDQGSGGYTF
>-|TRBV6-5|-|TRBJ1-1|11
TGTGCCAGCAGGGGGCCCACTGAAGCTTTCTTT
CASRGPTEAFF
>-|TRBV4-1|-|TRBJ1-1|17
TGCGCCAGCAGCCATTTTTTAAGTCAAGGGGTAAACACTGAAGCTTTCTTT
CASSHFLSQGVNTEAFF
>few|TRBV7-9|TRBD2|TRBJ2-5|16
TGTGCCAGCAGGTCAGCCGGGACTAGCGGGAGAGGGGCCCAGTACTTC
CASRSAGTSGRGAQYF
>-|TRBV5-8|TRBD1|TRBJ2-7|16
TGTGCCAGCAGCTTCCTCCTCGGGACAGGGGAATACGAGCAGTACTTC
CASSFLLGTGEYEQYF
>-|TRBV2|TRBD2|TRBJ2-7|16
TGTGCCAGCACCTTCGGGCTAGCGGGACCGGGCTACGAGCAGTACTTC
CASTFGLAGPGYEQYF
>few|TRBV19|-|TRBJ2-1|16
TGTGCCAGTAGCCGGACTCGGGAGCCCCCCTACAATGAGCAGTTCTTC
CASSRTREPPYNEQFF
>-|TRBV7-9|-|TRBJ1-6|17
TGTGCCAGCAGCTTCTTCGGGGGGCTAGTCTATAATTCACCCCTCCACTTT
CASSFFGGLVYNSPLHF
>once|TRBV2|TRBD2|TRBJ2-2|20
TGTGCCAGCAGTGAAGTCACCGGGACTAGCGGGGGGGCTTGGACCGGGGAGCTGTTTTTT
CASSEVTGTSGGAWTGELFF
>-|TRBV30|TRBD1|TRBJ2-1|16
TGCGCCTCTCTTAGGGACAGAGATATCTCCTACAATGAGCAGTTCTTC
CASLRDRDISYNEQFF
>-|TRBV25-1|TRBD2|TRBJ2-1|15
TGTGCCAGCAGTGACCCGGGGGGAGGCTACAATGAGCAGTTCTTC
CASSDPGGGYNEQFF
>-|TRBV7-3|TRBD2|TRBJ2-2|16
TGTGCCAGCAGCCCGAGGCTAGCGGGAGAAGTCGGGGAGCTGTTTTTT
CASSPRLAGEVGELFF
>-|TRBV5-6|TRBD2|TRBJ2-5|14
TGTGTCAGCAGCTTGGGCGGGAGAGGTGAGACCCAGTACTTC
CVSSLGGRGETQYF
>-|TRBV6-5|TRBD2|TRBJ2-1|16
TGTGCCAGCAGTTACCAAAGCGGGAGAACCTACAATGAGCAGTTCTTC
CASSYQSGRTYNEQFF
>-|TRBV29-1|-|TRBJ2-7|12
TGCAGCGCTCTAACAGGGAACTACGAGCAGTACTTC
CSALTGNYEQYF
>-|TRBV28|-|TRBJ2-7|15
TGTGCCAGTGGGGGCCTGGTGGGAACCACCTACGAGCAGTACTTC
CASGGLVGTTYEQYF
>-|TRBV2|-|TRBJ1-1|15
TGTGCCAGCAACGAAAGGGGCACGATGGGGACTGAAGCTTTCTTT
CASNERGTMGTEAFF
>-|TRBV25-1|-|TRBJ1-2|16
TGTGCCAGCAGTGACCCAGCCTCGGGGGGGAGACGTGGCTACACCTTC
CASSDPASGGRRGYTF
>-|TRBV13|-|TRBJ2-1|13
TGTGCCAGCAGTTTACTTAACCAGAATGAGCAGTTCTTC
CASSLLNQNEQFF
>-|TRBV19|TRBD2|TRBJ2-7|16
TGTGCCAGTAGTATCTTTGGCGGGAGGTTCACCTACGAGCAGTACTTC
CASSIFGGRFTYEQYF
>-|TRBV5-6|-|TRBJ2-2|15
TGTGCCAGCAGATCCGGGTGGCACCCCACCGGGGAGCTGTTTTTT
CASRSGWHPTGELFF
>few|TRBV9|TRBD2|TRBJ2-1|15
TGTGCCAGCAGCCCCAGCGGGGGGAATTACAATGAGCAGTTCTTC
CASSPSGGNYNEQFF
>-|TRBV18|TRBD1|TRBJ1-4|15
TGTGCCAGCTCACAGTGGACAGGGGAAAATGAAAAACTGTTTTTT
CASSQWTGENEKLFF
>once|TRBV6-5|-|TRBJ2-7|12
TGTGCCAGCAGTCTCCTGAGCTACGAGCAGTACTTC
CASSLLSYEQYF
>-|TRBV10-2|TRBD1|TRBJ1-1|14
TGCGCCAGCAGTGTAAGGCAGGGGGATGCTGAAGCTTTCTTT
CASSVRQGDAEAFF
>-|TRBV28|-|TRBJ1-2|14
TGTGCCAGCAGTTCCCTGAGATTCGAGCGGGGCTACACCTTC
CASSSLRFERGYTF
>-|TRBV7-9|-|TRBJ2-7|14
TGTGCCAGCAACATCATGGAGGCGTCCTACGAGCAGTACTTC
CASNIMEASYEQYF
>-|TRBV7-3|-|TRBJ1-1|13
TGTGCCAGCAGCTTCGGGGAGAACACTGAAGCTTTCTTT
CASSFGENTEAFF
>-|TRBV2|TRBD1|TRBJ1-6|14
TGTGCCAGCAAGGGGGACAGTCAAAATTCACCCCTCCACTTT
CASKGDSQNSPLHF
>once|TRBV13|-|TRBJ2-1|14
TGTGCCAGCAGCCGGAGGGAGGCCCTCCATGAGCAGTTCTTC
CASSRREALHEQFF
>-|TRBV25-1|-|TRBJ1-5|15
TGTGCCAGCAGTGAGTCGGGTTGGAGCAATCAGCCCCAGCATTTT
CASSESGWSNQPQHF
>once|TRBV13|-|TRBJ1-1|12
TGTGCCAGCAGCTTAAGTGGCAGAGAAGCTTTCTTT
CASSLSGREAFF
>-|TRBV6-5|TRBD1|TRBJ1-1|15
TGTGCCAGCAGTTACTCCGGGACAGGGAGGGCTGAAGCTTTCTTT
CASSYSGTGRAEAFF
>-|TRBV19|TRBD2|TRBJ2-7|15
TGTGCCAGTAGTGCGCGGGGGGTTCTAACCTACGAGCAGTACTTC
CASSARGVLTYEQYF